One TCR beta chain is described in this entry. What it binds is unknown. The sample is drawn from a study of T cells in tumors after PD-1 blockade. Across the study: Excluded were patients with checkpoint blockade, immunosuppressants, or radiotherapy or other anti-cancer therapy within 4 weeks. Either cemiplimab 350 mg every 2 weeks or pembrolizumab 200 mg every 3 weeks was given.

Findings of the study overall: Blood contained about 43% of the tumor's TCR clonotypes.

V lost 5 bases and J lost 1, with 10 bases in between. Germline V CDR1 and CDR2: LNHDA, SQIVND (reference sequence). The CDR3 extends over 14 amino acids. Genomic DNA template from tumor biopsies or peripheral blood, 616 ng to 6,004 ng input. Assay used: immunoSEQ multiplex PCR; TCRdb lists only in-frame clones, some missing. The table has around 46,000 clones, roughly three quarters seen once. Specimen: PBMCs, collected before anti-PD-1 treatment. The chain links TRBV19 to TRBJ2-3; D might be TRBD1 (5 bases). The source of this sequence is a human donor with basal cell carcinoma. The CDR3 nucleotides read TGTGCCAGTAGTGCGACAGATCGCACAGATACGCAGTATTTT. It encodes CASSATDRTDTQYF.